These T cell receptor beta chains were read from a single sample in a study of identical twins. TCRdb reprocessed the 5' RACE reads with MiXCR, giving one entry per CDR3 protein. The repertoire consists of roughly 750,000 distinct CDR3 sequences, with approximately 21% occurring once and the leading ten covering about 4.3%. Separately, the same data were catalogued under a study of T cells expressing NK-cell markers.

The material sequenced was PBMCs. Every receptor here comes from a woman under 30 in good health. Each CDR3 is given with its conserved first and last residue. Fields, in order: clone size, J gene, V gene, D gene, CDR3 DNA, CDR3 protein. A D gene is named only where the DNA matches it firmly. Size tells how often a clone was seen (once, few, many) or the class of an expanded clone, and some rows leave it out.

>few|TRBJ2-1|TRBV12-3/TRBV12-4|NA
TGTGCCAGCAGTCTCGGGGGAAAAGACGAGCAGTTCTTC
CASSLGGKDEQFF
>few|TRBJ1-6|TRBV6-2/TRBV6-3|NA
TGTGCCAGCAGCTCAACCACGCTAACTAATTCACCCCTCCACTTT
CASSSTTLTNSPLHF
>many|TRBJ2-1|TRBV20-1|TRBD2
TGCAGTGCTAGGACTAGCGGGAGAATGGGGGTGGAGAATGAGCAGTTCTTC
CSARTSGRMGVENEQFF
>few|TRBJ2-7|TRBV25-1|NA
TGTGCCAGCAGTGCCCATGGGAAGCTCTACGAGCAGTACTTC
CASSAHGKLYEQYF
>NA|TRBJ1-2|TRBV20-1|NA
TGCAGTGCTGGGTCAGGGTTTGGCTACACCTTC
CSAGSGFGYTF
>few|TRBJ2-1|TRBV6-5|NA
TGTGCCAGCAGTTACGCCAGCGCCTACAATGAGCAGTTCTTC
CASSYASAYNEQFF
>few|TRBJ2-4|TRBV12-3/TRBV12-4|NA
TGTGCCAGCAGGGAGGGAGGCATTCAGTACTTC
CASREGGIQYF
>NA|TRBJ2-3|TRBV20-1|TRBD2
TGCAGTGCTCCGACTAGCGGTTTTCGCACAGATACGCAGTATTTT
CSAPTSGFRTDTQYF
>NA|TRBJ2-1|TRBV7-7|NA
TGTGCCAGCAGCTTAGTCCCTCTAGGACCTGAGCAGTTCTTC
CASSLVPLGPEQFF
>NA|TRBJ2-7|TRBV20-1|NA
TGCAGTGCTAGTAGGGTCTACCTAGCGAACTCCTACGAGCAGTACTTC
CSASRVYLANSYEQYF
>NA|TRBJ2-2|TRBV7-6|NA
TGTGCCAGCAGCCCCGGACCCGGCTCCAACGGGGAGCTGTTTTTT
CASSPGPGSNGELFF